Each of the 7 T cell receptor beta chains below was sequenced from the same sample in a study of T cell responses to AZD1222 COVID-19 vaccine. Generated by immunoSEQ multiplex PCR, the TCRdb table keeps only in-frame clones and is missing some. Of 150,000 or so clones in the sample, roughly 90% are singletons; the top ten hold about 3%. The input for sequencing was peripheral blood, taken on day 0 of AZD1222 vaccination. These receptors were collected from an adult in good health.

The chain joins TRBV11-2 to TRBJ2-7; D call uncertain. This CDR3 is 13 amino acids long. Germline V CDR1 and CDR2: SGHAT, FQNNGV. The V end lost 6 bases, the J end lost 5 bases, and 14 bases lay between the germline ends. Written as DNA, the CDR3 is TGTGCCAGCAGAAGAACTGGAAGGCACGAGCAGTACTTC. It codes for CASRRTGRHEQYF.

The chain has TRBV13 and TRBJ2-2; D gene unclear. CDR1 PRHDT and CDR2 FYEKMQ come from the germline V gene (reference sequence). The CDR3 is 12 residues long. Trimming took 5 bases from V and 1 from J, leaving 2 bases between them. CDR3 in amino acids: CASSQNTGELFF. As DNA, the CDR3 is TGTGCCAGCAGCCAGAACACCGGGGAGCTGTTTTTT.

The J gene is TRBJ1-2, the V gene TRBV28; D not resolved. Trimming pared 3 bases from V and 3 bases from J, leaving 14 bases between. This CDR3 spans 15 amino acids. Germline V gives CDR1 MDHEN, CDR2 SYDVKM. The chain's CDR3 is CASSFLPGLDYGYTF. As DNA, the CDR3 is TGTGCCAGCAGTTTTCTTCCGGGATTGGACTATGGCTACACCTTC.

This clone has a handful of counts. This rearrangement joins TRBV27 to TRBJ2-1; no definite D call. Trimming took off 0 bases at V and 9 bases at J, with 9 bases between the two ends. CDR1 and CDR2 from the germline V gene are MNHEY and SMNVEV (reference sequence). This CDR3 is 13 amino acids long. For the CDR3, the DNA is TGTGCCAGCAGTTTATCGCAGGCTAGTGAGCAGTTCTTC. Translated, it gives CASSLSQASEQFF.

The chain combines TRBV19 with TRBJ1-5; tentatively, D is TRBD1 (5 bases). This CDR3 is 16 amino acids long. The germline gives CDR1 LNHDA, CDR2 SQIVND (reference sequence). V was trimmed by 7 bases and J by 4 bases, leaving 20 bases between them. The CDR3 is CASKEEKQVLNQPQHF. CDR3 sequence (DNA): TGTGCCAGTAAGGAGGAGAAACAGGTTTTAAATCAGCCCCAGCATTTT.

The rearrangement links TRBV7-3 to TRBJ1-1; the match to TRBD1 covers 9 bases. The V segment lost 5 bases and the J segment 6 bases; nucleotides outside the gene matches: 7. From germline, CDR1 is SGHTA and CDR2 FQGTGA. The CDR3 loop spans 14 amino acids. The CDR3 sequence: CASSATGGHPEAFF. CDR3 DNA sequence: TGTGCCAGCAGCGCGACAGGGGGGCACCCTGAAGCTTTCTTT. Supplemented by reference TRBV7-3 and TRBJ1-1, the full variable domain reads GAGVSQTPSNKVTEKGKYVELRCDPISGHTALYWYRQSLGQGPEFLIYFQGTGAADDSGLPNDRFFAVRPEGSVSTLKIQRTERGDSAVYLCASSATGGHPEAFFGQGTRLTVV.

This chain links TRBV6-5 with TRBJ2-1; D not certain. Germline CDR1 and CDR2: MNHEY and SVGAGI. This CDR3 region has 16 residues. With 0 bases removed from V and 0 bases from J, the gap between germline ends came to 9 bases. The CDR3 nucleotides are TGTGCCAGCAGTTACTCGGAATCGAGCTCCTACAATGAGCAGTTCTTC. Its translation is CASSYSESSSYNEQFF.